Listed below are T cell receptor beta chains from one sample, sequenced in a study of T cell responses to AZD1222 COVID-19 vaccine. Clones were read by immunoSEQ multiplex PCR, and TCRdb kept only the in-frame ones, dropping some. The sample contains about 180,000 clones, 80% to 95% of which appear only once. The sample here was peripheral blood, taken 28 days after the second dose of the MenACWY control vaccine. The source of these receptors is an adult who received the MenACWY meningococcal vaccine as a control. Both conserved end residues are part of each CDR3. Where a row states a size, it is once, few, many or the class of an expanded clone; other rows omit it.

TRBV7-7 | . | CASSSGLAIDTQYF
TRBV29-1 | . | CSVGTGTNQPQHF
TRBV7-2 | . | CASSQTLAANEQFF
TRBV9 | . | CASSVGFSPNTDTQYF
TRBV5-1 | . | CASSFGASNQPQHF
TRBV6-5 | once | CASSYSRDINTGELFF
TRBV5-6 | . | CASSLQGSRYGYTF
TRBV5-1 | . | CASSLVPANYGYTF
TRBV4-1 | . | CASSQEEQPQETQYF
TRBV5-1 | once | CASGQGNNYGYTF
TRBV10-3 | . | CAISESQGTGEKLFF
TRBV12-3/TRBV12-4 | . | CASSLENWETQYF
TRBV30 | . | CAWRLRGGQYTGELFF
TRBV2 | . | CASSRDRVSYNEQFF
TRBV19 | . | CATAGQGAYGYTF
TRBV6-5 | few | CASWFAYEQYF
TRBV28 | . | CASTTGFGTEAFF
TRBV27 | . | CVSSWGLWGEGYTF
TRBV29-1 | . | CSAERQGSNEQFF
TRBV28 | . | CASSLARVEQYF
TRBV19 | few | CASSNPNTGELFF
TRBV3-1/TRBV3-2 | . | CASSHGSNQPQHF
TRBV3-1/TRBV3-2 | . | CASSQDGGAVQETQYF
TRBV5-4 | . | CASSLAFETSGGGEQFF
TRBV6-5 | . | CASSYKASSYEQYF